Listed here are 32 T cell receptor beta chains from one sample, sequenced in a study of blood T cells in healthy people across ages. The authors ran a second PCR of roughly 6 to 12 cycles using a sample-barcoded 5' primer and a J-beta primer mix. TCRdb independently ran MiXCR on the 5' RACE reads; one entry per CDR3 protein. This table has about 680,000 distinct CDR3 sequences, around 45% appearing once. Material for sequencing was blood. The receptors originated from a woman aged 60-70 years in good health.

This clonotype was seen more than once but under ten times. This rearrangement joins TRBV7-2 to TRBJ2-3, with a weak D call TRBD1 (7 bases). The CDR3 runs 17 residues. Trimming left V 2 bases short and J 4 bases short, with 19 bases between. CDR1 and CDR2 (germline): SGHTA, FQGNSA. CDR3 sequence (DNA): TGTGCCAGCAGCTTAAAGGCGGGACAGCTCTATCCAGATACGCAGTATTTT. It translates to CASSLKAGQLYPDTQYF.

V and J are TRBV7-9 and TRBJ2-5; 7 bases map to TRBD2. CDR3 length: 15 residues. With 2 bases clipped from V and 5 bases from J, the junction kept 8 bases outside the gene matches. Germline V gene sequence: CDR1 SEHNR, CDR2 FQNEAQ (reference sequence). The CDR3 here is CASSLLGGRDETQYF. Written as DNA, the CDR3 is TGTGCCAGCAGCTTATTAGGCGGGAGAGACGAGACCCAGTACTTC.

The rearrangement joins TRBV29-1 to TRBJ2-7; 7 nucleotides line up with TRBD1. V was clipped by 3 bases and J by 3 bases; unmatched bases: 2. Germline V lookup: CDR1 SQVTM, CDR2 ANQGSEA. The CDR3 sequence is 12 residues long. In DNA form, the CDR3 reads TGCAGCGTTGACAGGGGGTTCTACGAGCAGTACTTC. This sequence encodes CSVDRGFYEQYF.

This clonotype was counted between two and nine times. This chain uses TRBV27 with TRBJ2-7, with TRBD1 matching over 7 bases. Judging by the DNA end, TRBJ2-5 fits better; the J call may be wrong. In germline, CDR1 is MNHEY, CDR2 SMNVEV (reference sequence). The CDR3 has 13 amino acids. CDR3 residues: CASSPYRGGTQYF. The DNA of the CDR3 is TGTGCCAGCAGTCCATACAGGGGCGGGACCCAGTACTTC.

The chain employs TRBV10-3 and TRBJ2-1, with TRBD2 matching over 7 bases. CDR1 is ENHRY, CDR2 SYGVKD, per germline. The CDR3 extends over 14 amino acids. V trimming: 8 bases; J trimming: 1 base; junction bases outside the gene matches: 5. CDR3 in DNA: TGTGCCATCGATAGCGGGCCTTCCTACAATGAGCAGTTCTTC. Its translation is CAIDSGPSYNEQFF.

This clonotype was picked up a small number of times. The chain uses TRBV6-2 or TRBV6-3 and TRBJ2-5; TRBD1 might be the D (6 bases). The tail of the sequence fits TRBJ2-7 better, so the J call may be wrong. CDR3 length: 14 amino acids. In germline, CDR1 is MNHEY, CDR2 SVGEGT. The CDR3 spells CASTQGPWADEQYF. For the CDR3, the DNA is TGTGCCAGTACACAGGGACCCTGGGCGGACGAGCAGTACTTC.

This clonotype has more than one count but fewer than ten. The CDR3: CASSPRDFKNIQYF. DNA for the CDR3: TGTGCCAGCAGCCCCAGGGACTTCAAAAACATTCAGTACTTC. This rearrangement joins TRBV11-1 to TRBJ2-4, with D possibly TRBD2 on 6 matching bases. This CDR3 has 14 residues. V was clipped by 5 bases and J by 3 bases, with 11 bases between them. CDR1 SGHAT and CDR2 FQDESV come from the germline V gene (reference sequence).

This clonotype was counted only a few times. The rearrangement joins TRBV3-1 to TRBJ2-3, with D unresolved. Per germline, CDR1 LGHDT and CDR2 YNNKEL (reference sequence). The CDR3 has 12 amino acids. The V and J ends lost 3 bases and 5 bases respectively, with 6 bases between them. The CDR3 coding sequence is TGTGCCAGCAGCCAGGTGGGAGATACGCAGTATTTT. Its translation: CASSQVGDTQYF.

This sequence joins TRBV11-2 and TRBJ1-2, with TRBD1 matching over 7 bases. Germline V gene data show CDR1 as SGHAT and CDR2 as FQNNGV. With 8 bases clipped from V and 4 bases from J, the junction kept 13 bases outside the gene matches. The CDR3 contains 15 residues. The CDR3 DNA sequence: TGTGCCAGCGAGAGCCGGAGGGGGCAGCGCTATGGCTACACCTTC. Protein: CASESRRGQRYGYTF.

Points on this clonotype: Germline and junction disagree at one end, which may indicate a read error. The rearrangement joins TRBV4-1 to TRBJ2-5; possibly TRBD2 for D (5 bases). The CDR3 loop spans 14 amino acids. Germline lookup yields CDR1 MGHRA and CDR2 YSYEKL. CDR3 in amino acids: CASSQGRGRETRYF. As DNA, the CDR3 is TGCGCCAGCAGCCAAGGGCGTGGGAGAGAGACCCGGTACTTC.

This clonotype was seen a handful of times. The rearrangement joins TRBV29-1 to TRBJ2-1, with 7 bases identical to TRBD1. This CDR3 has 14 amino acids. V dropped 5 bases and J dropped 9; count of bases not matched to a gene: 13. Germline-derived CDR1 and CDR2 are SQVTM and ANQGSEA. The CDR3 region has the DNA TGCAGCGTTCCATTTACAGGGGTTCATGGTGAGCAGTTCTTC. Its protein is CSVPFTGVHGEQFF.

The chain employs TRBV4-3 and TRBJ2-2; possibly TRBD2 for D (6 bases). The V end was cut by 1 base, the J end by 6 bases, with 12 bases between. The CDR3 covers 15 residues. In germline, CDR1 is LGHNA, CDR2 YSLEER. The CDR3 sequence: CASSQVTSRPGELFF. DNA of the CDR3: TGCGCCAGCAGCCAAGTGACTAGTCGTCCCGGGGAGCTGTTTTTT.

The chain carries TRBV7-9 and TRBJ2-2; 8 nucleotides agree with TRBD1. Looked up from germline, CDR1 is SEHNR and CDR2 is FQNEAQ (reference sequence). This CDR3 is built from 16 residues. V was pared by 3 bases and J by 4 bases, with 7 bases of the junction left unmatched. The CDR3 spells CASSFQGATSTGELFF. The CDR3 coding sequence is TGTGCCAGCAGCTTTCAGGGGGCGACGTCCACCGGGGAGCTGTTTTTT.

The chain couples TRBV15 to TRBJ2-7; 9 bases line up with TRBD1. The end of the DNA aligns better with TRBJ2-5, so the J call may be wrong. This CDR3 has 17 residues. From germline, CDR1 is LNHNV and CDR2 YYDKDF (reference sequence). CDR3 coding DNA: TGTGCCACCAGCAGATTCCCGGGACAGGGTAGTAAAGAGACCCAGTACTTC. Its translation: CATSRFPGQGSKETQYF.

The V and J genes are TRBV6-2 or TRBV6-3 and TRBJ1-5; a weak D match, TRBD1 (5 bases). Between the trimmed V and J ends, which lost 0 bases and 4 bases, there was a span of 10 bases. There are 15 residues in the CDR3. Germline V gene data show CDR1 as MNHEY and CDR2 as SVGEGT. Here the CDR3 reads CASSYSPGGNQPQHF. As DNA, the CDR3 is TGTGCCAGCAGTTACTCGCCTGGGGGGAATCAGCCCCAGCATTTT.

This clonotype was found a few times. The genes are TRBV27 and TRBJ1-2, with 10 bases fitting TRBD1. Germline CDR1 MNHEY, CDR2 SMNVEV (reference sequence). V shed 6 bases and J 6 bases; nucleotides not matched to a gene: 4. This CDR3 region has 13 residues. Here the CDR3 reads CASSDGTGDGYTF. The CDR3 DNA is TGTGCCAGCAGCGACGGGACAGGGGATGGCTACACCTTC.

The CDR3 is CASSQESYGNSYEQYF. DNA of the CDR3: TGCGCCAGCAGCCAAGAAAGTTACGGGAACTCCTACGAGCAGTACTTC. V is TRBV4-3 and J is TRBJ2-7; maybe TRBD2 (5 bases). This CDR3 spans 16 amino acids. Per germline, CDR1 LGHNA and CDR2 YSLEER. Trimming left V 0 bases short and J 0 bases short, with 12 bases between.

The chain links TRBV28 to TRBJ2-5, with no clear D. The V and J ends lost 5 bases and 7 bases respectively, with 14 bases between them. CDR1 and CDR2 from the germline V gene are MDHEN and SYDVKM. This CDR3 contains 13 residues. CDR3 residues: CASSVHLSVTQYF. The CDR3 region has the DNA TGTGCCAGCAGTGTGCATCTATCCGTGACCCAGTACTTC.

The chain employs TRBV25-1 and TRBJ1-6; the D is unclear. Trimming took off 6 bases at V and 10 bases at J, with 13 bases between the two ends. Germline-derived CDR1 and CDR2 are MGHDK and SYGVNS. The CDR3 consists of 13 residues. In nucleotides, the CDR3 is TGTGCCAGCAGGGCGGACGCACGGTCACCCCTCCACTTT. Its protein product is CASRADARSPLHF. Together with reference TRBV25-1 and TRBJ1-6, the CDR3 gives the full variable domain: EADIYQTPRYLVIGTGKKITLECSQTMGHDKMYWYQQDPGMELHLIHYSYGVNSTEKGDLSSESTVSRIRTEHFPLTLESARPSHTSQYLCASRADARSPLHFGNGTRLTVT.

The CDR3 loop reads CASSQDGLYGVAGVYNEQFF. For the CDR3, the DNA is TGCGCCAGCAGCCAAGATGGGCTGTATGGGGTGGCGGGGGTCTACAATGAGCAGTTCTTC. The chain recombines TRBV4-3 with TRBJ2-1; 7 bases agree with TRBD2. Germline CDR1 LGHNA, CDR2 YSLEER. This CDR3 has 20 residues. V lost 0 bases and J lost 3; bases outside the gene matches: 17.

CDR3 DNA sequence: TGTGCCAGCAGACCCAGACAGGGCCGGAGCTCCTACGAGCAGTACTTC. It encodes CASRPRQGRSSYEQYF. The chain combines TRBV6-2 or TRBV6-3 with TRBJ2-7, with TRBD1 matching 7 bases. Germline values: CDR1 MNHEY, CDR2 SVGEGT. With V trimmed by 6 bases and J by 0 bases, 11 bases remained unmatched. This CDR3 is 16 amino acids long.

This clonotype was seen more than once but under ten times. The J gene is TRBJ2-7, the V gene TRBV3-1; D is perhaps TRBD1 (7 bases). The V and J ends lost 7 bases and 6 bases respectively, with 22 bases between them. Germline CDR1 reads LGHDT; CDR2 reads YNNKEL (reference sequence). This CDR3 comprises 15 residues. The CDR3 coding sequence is TGTGCCAGCACCCCAGGAGGGGGACAGTCGCCCGAGCAGTACTTC. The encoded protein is CASTPGGGQSPEQYF.

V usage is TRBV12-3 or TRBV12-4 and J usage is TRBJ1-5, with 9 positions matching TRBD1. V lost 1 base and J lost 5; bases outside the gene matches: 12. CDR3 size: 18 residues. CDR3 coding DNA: TGTGCCAGCAGTTTAGATAAGTGGGTAACAGGGGGCGATCAGCCCCAGCATTTT. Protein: CASSLDKWVTGGDQPQHF.

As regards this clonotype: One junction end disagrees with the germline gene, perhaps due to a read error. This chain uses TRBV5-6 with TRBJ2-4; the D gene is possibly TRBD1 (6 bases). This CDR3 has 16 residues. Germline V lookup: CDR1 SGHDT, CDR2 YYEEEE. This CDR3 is CAGSLQGQVPKNIQYF. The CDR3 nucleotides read TGTGCCGGCAGCTTACAGGGACAAGTACCCAAAAACATTCAGTACTTC.

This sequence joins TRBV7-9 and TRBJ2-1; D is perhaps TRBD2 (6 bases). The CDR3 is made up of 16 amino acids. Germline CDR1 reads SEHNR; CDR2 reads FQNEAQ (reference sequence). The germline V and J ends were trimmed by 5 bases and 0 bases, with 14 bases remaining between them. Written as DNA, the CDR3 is TGTGCCAGCAGCACCCAGCGGGTGAGCTCCTACAATGAGCAGTTCTTC. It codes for CASSTQRVSSYNEQFF.

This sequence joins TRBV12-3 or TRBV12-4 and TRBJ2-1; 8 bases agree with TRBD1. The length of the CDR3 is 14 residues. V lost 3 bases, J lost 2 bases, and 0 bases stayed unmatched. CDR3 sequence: CASSLTGAYNEQFF. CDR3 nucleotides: TGTGCCAGCAGTTTGACAGGGGCCTACAATGAGCAGTTCTTC.

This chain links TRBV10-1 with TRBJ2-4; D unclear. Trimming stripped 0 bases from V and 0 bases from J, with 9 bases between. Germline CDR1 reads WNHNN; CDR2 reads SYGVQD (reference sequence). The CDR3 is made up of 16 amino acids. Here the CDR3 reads CASSESIQSAKNIQYF. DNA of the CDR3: TGCGCCAGCAGTGAGTCGATCCAGTCAGCCAAAAACATTCAGTACTTC.

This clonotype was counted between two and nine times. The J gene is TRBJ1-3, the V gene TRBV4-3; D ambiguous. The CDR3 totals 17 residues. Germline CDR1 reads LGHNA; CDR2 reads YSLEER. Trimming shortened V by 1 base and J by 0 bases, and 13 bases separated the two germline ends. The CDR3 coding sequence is TGCGCCAGCAGCCAAGCATCCTCGTTGGGCTCTGGAAACACCATATATTTT. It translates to CASSQASSLGSGNTIYF.

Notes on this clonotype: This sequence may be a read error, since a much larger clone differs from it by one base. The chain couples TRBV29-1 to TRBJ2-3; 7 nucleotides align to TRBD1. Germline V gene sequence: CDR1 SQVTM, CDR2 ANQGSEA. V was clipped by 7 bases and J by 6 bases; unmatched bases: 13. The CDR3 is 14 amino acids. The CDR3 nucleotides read TGCAGCGCCGCACCCGACAGGGTACGCGATACGCAGTATTTT. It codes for CSAAPDRVRDTQYF.

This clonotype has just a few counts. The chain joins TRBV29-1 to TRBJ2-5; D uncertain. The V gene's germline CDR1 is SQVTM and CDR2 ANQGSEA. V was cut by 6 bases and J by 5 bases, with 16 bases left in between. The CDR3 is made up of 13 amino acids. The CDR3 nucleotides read TGCAGCGTCGGAACAACCTTCGGGGAGACCCAGTACTTC. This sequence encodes CSVGTTFGETQYF.

CDR3 amino acids: CAISVGGNNEQFF. The CDR3 DNA sequence: TGTGCCATCAGTGTCGGGGGGAACAATGAGCAGTTCTTC. J is TRBJ2-1 and V is TRBV10-3, with 7 bases aligning to TRBD2. Trimming removed 4 bases from V and 5 bases from J; junction bases left unmatched: 2. In germline, CDR1 is ENHRY, CDR2 SYGVKD. CDR3 size: 13 residues.

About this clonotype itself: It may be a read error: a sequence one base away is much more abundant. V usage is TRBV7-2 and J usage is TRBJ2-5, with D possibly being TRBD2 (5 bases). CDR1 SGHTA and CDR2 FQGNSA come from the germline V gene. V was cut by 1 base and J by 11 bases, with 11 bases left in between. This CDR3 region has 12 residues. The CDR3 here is CASSLGPGKQYF. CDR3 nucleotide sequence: TGTGCCAGCAGCTTAGGTCCCGGGAAGCAGTACTTC.